A few counts support the clone carrying this T cell receptor (beta chain). Its antigen remains unknown. The data were obtained in a study of vaccination and CD4 T cells after COVID-19. Study findings and constraints: The median count of SARS-CoV-2-reactive clonotypes rose from approximately 21 to 40, not significantly.

V dropped 3 bases and J dropped 7 bases, with 11 bases sitting between them. The CDR3 consists of 13 residues. In germline, CDR1 is SGHRS, CDR2 YFSETQ. Oncomine TCR Beta short-read sequencing was applied to DNA from cultured CD4+ T cells. TCRdb itself ran the PCR reads through MiXCR, one entry per CDR3 protein. The top ten hold about an eighth of the sample, which has about 9,600 distinct CDR3 sequences, 38% seen once. Documented treatment: roughly 10-day PBMC culture with coronavirus spike peptide pools or control peptides (ViraFEST assay). It was before the COVID-19 pandemic (2011-2018) that the unexposed donor's CD4+ T cells were collected. These CD4+ T cells came from roughly 10-day cultures by negative selection.

The clonotype comes from a human donor in good health. The chain couples TRBV5-1 to TRBJ2-1; D ambiguous. The material sequenced was CD4+ T cells from blood, cultured in vitro. The DNA of the CDR3 is TGCGCCAGCAGCTCGCCCCCCGGGAATGAGCAGTTCTTC. It yields the protein CASSSPPGNEQFF.